What follows are 18 T cell receptor beta chains derived from one specimen sequenced in a study of blood T cell repertoires in COVID-19. Profiling relied on immunoSEQ multiplex PCR, and the TCRdb table lists in-frame clones only, not all of them. Here the sample spans 300,000 to 350,000 clones, approximately 90% being singletons. Sequenced material: PBMCs or T cells enriched from blood (not recorded which). The receptors were gathered from a woman under 30 who had recovered from COVID-19.

The chain has TRBV6-5 and TRBJ2-1; 9 positions agree with TRBD2. The V and J ends lost 8 bases and 6 bases, in that order; junction bases with no gene match: 5. The length of the CDR3 is 13 residues. CDR1 MNHEY and CDR2 SVGAGI come from the germline V gene. The CDR3 sequence: CASDSGSRNEQFF. The CDR3 region has the DNA TGTGCCAGCGATAGCGGGAGCCGCAATGAGCAGTTCTTC.

J is TRBJ2-3 and V is TRBV7-9; the match to TRBD2 covers 8 bases. This CDR3 is 18 amino acids long. Unmatched junction bases numbered 12, after V lost 2 bases and J lost 2 bases. The V gene's germline CDR1 is SEHNR and CDR2 FQNEAQ (reference sequence). DNA for the CDR3: TGTGCCAGCAGCTTATTAGGTGGGGTAGCGGGAATCACAGATACGCAGTATTTT. The encoded protein is CASSLLGGVAGITDTQYF.

V and J are TRBV9 and TRBJ1-2, with D possibly being TRBD1 (5 bases). V lost 2 bases to trimming and J lost 6 bases, with 14 bases between them. CDR3 length: 14 residues. CDR1 is SGDLS, CDR2 YYNGEE, per germline. The CDR3 DNA is TGTGCCAGCAGCGTCCTCGGGGGGAGGGATGGCTACACCTTC. It is translated as CASSVLGGRDGYTF.

The chain links TRBV6-5 to TRBJ1-2; 8 bases fit TRBD1. Looked up from germline, CDR1 is MNHEY and CDR2 is SVGAGI. The ends lost 6 bases at V and 6 bases at J; junction bases unmatched: 12. This CDR3 spans 15 amino acids. The CDR3 bases are TGTGCCAGCAGACCCCCCGGACAGGGAGGGAATGGCTACACCTTC. This encodes CASRPPGQGGNGYTF.

Here the CDR3 reads CASSPMSGYQETQYF. The CDR3 coding sequence is TGTGCCAGCTCACCGATGTCAGGGTACCAAGAGACCCAGTACTTC. The J gene is TRBJ2-5, the V gene TRBV18, with D perhaps matching TRBD1 (5 bases). V lost 3 bases and J lost 0, with 11 bases in between. The CDR3 spans 15 residues. Germline-derived CDR1 and CDR2 are KGHSH and LQKENI.

The V call is TRBV6-5, the J call TRBJ1-3; D perhaps matches TRBD1 (5 bases). Trimming removed 2 bases from V and 1 base from J, with 12 bases in between. The germline V gene has CDR1 MNHEY and CDR2 SVGAGI. The CDR3 is made up of 16 amino acids. This CDR3 reads CASSYSSGGSGNTIYF. In DNA, the CDR3 is TGTGCCAGCAGTTACAGTTCCGGGGGTTCTGGAAACACCATATATTTT.

The chain couples TRBV2 to TRBJ2-1; D is perhaps TRBD1 (6 bases). This CDR3 contains 16 residues. Trimming pared 5 bases from V and 4 bases from J, leaving 18 bases between. Germline CDR1 and CDR2: SNHLY and FYNNEI. CDR3 protein: CASSPSERTDYNEQFF. The CDR3 DNA follows: TGTGCCAGCAGTCCAAGCGAACGGACAGATTACAATGAGCAGTTCTTC.

This chain joins TRBV30 and TRBJ1-4, with TRBD1 matching 7 bases. Germline V gives CDR1 GTSNPN, CDR2 SVGIG (reference sequence). The V and J ends lost 4 bases and 7 bases, in that order; junction bases with no gene match: 9. The CDR3 is 14 residues long. CDR3 coding DNA: TGTGCCTGGAATCGGAAGGGGGCTGGTGAAAAACTGTTTTTT. Translation gives CAWNRKGAGEKLFF.

The chain links TRBV12-3 or TRBV12-4 to TRBJ1-6; perhaps TRBD1 as D (6 bases). Trimming shortened V by 6 bases and J by 9 bases, and 12 bases separated the two germline ends. The CDR3 sequence is 13 residues long. The CDR3 bases are TGTGCCAGCAGCAACAACAGGGTTTCACCCCTCCACTTT. This sequence encodes CASSNNRVSPLHF.

The chain is built from TRBV2 and TRBJ2-2; D gene ambiguous. CDR1 is SNHLY and CDR2 is FYNNEI in the germline V gene. The CDR3 has 13 residues. The V end was cut by 7 bases, the J end by 0 bases, with 6 bases between. The CDR3 bases are TGTGCCAGCATTCCAGCGAACACCGGGGAGCTGTTTTTT. It specifies CASIPANTGELFF. The entire variable domain, with the rest obtained from reference TRBV2 and TRBJ2-2, is as follows: EPEVTQTPSHQVTQMGQEVILRCVPISNHLYFYWYRQILGQKVEFLVSFYNNEISEKSEIFDDQFSVERPDGSNFTLKIRSTKLEDSAMYFCASIPANTGELFFGEGSRLTVL.

V usage is TRBV6-2 or TRBV6-3 and J usage is TRBJ2-5, with TRBD2 matching 7 bases. V trimming: 5 bases; J trimming: 3 bases; junction bases outside the gene matches: 9. CDR3 length: 15 amino acids. Germline assignment: CDR1 MNHEY and CDR2 SVGEGT. The CDR3 sequence is CASSHPAGEEETQYF. CDR3 bases: TGTGCCAGCAGTCACCCGGCGGGGGAAGAAGAGACCCAGTACTTC.

This clone was counted once. DNA of the CDR3: TGTGCCACCAGCAGAGGACAGGGGGCCTACGAGCAGTACTTC. Amino acid sequence: CATSRGQGAYEQYF. The chain joins TRBV15 to TRBJ2-7; 9 bases are shared with TRBD1. Trimming cost V 1 base and J 2 bases; bases outside gene matches: 0. The CDR3 totals 14 residues. Germline CDR1 is LNHNV and CDR2 is YYDKDF (reference sequence).

The chain uses TRBV28 and TRBJ1-3; 8 positions match TRBD1. The ends lost 5 bases at V and 2 bases at J; junction bases unmatched: 11. The CDR3 runs to 17 residues. Germline V gene sequence: CDR1 MDHEN, CDR2 SYDVKM. This CDR3 reads CASSQAGWTGPGNTIYF. CDR3 nucleotides: TGTGCCAGCAGTCAAGCGGGGTGGACAGGGCCTGGAAACACCATATATTTT.

V and J are TRBV9 and TRBJ2-1; TRBD2 aligns across 9 bases. The CDR3 consists of 15 residues. The germline gives CDR1 SGDLS, CDR2 YYNGEE. V was pared by 0 bases and J by 9 bases, with 7 bases of the junction left unmatched. CDR3 nucleotide sequence: TGTGCCAGCAGCGTAGTATCTAGCGGGAATACTGAGCAGTTCTTC. This translates into CASSVVSSGNTEQFF.

This clone has a single count. The chain is built from TRBV7-3 and TRBJ2-1; 11 bases match TRBD2. V trimming: 1 base; J trimming: 7 bases; junction bases outside the gene matches: 6. The germline gives CDR1 SGHTA, CDR2 FQGTGA. The CDR3 has 16 residues. The CDR3 DNA sequence: TGTGCCAGCAGCTTAAAAATAGCTAGCGGGGGGAATGAGCAGTTCTTC. It encodes CASSLKIASGGNEQFF.

In this sample, this clone turned up once. CDR3 region: CASIRSGFMNTEAFF. CDR3 in DNA: TGTGCCAGTATTCGAAGCGGCTTTATGAACACTGAAGCTTTCTTT. The rearrangement links TRBV19 to TRBJ1-1; D uncertain. V was pared by 7 bases and J by 0 bases, with 15 bases between. CDR1 and CDR2 (germline): LNHDA, SQIVND (reference sequence). This CDR3 is 15 amino acids long.

The chain is built from TRBV7-2 and TRBJ2-2, with D possibly matching TRBD1 (5 bases). V gave up 1 base and J gave up 4 bases, with 10 bases separating them. This CDR3 region has 15 residues. The germline gives CDR1 SGHTA, CDR2 FQGNSA. This CDR3 is CASSLVRVGTGELFF. CDR3 in DNA: TGTGCCAGCAGCTTAGTCAGGGTGGGCACCGGGGAGCTGTTTTTT.

This clone was seen a single time. The CDR3 sequence is CATSRRQVPGTEAFF. Here the CDR3 DNA reads TGTGCCACCAGCAGAAGACAGGTGCCGGGCACTGAAGCTTTCTTT. J is TRBJ1-1 and V is TRBV15; D might be TRBD1 (6 bases). The length of the CDR3 is 15 residues. Trimming left V 2 bases short and J 4 bases short, with 14 bases between. Per germline, CDR1 LNHNV and CDR2 YYDKDF (reference sequence).